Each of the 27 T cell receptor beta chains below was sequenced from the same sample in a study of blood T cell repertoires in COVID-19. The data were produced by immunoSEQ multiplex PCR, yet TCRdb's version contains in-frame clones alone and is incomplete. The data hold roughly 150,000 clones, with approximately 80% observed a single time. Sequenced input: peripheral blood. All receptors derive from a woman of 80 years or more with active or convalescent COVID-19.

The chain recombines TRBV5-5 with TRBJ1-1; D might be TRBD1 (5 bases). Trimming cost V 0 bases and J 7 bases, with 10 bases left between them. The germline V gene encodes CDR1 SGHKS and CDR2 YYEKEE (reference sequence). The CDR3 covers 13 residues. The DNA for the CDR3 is TGTGCCAGCAGCTTGGTGGGGGAGGATGAAGCTTTCTTT. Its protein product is CASSLVGEDEAFF.

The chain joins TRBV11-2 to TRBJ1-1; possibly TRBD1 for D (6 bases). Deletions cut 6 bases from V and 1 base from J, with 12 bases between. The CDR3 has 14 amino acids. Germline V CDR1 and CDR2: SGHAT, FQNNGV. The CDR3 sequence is CASSQSRGNTEAFF. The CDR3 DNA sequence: TGTGCCAGCAGTCAATCCAGGGGGAACACTGAAGCTTTCTTT.

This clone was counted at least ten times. The CDR3 DNA reads TGCGCCAGCAGCCAAGGACGACTAGCGGGTTACAATGAGCAGTTCTTC. Its protein is CASSQGRLAGYNEQFF. This sequence joins TRBV4-3 and TRBJ2-1, with 10 bases matching TRBD2. Germline CDR1 reads LGHNA; CDR2 reads YSLEER. CDR3 size: 16 residues. V shed 1 base and J 4 bases; nucleotides not matched to a gene: 4.

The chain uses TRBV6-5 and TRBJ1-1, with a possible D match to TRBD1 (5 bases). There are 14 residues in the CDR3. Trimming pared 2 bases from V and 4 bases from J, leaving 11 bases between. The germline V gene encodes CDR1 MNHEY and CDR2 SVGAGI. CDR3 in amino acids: CASSYRGRVTEAFF. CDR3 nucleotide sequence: TGTGCCAGCAGTTACAGGGGTAGGGTCACTGAAGCTTTCTTT.

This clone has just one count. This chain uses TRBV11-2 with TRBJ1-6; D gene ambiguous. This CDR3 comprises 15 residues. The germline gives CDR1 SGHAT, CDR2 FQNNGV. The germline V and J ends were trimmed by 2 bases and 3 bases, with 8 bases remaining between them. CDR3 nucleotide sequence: TGTGCCAGCAGCTTAACACAGAACTATAATTCACCCCTCCACTTT. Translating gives CASSLTQNYNSPLHF. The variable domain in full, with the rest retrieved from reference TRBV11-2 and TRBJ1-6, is EAGVAQSPRYKIIEKRQSVAFWCNPISGHATLYWYQQILGQGPKLLIQFQNNGVVDDSQLPKDRFSAERLKGVDSTLKIQPAKLEDSAVYLCASSLTQNYNSPLHFGNGTRLTVT.

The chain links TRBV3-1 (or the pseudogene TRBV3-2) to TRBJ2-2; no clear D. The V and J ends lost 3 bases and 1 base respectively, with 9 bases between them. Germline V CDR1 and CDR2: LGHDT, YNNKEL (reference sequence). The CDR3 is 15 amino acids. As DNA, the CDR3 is TGTGCCAGCAGCCATACCCGACAGAACACCGGGGAGCTGTTTTTT. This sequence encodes CASSHTRQNTGELFF.

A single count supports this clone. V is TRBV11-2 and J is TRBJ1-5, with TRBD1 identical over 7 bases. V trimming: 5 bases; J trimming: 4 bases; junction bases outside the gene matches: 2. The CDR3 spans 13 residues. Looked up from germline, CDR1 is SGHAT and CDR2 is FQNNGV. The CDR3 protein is CASSTQGNQPQHF. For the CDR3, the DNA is TGTGCCAGCAGCACACAGGGGAATCAGCCCCAGCATTTT.

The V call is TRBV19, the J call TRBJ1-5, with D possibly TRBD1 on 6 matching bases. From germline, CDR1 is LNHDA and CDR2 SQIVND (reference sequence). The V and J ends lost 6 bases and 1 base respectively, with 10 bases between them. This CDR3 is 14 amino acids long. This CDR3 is CASRQGKSNQPQHF. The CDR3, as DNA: TGTGCCAGTAGACAGGGTAAAAGCAATCAGCCCCAGCATTTT.

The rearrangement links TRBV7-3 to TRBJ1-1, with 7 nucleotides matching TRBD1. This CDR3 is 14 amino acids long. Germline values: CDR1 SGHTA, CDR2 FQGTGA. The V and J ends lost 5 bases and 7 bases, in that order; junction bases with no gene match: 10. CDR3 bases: TGTGCCAGCAGCCCGGCAGGGGGAATTGGTGAAGCTTTCTTT. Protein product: CASSPAGGIGEAFF.

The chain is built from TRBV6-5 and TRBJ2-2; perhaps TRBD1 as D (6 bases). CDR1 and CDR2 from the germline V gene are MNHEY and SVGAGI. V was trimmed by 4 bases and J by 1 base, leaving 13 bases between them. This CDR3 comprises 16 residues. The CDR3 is CASSFSLQGNTGELFF. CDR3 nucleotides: TGTGCCAGCAGTTTTTCATTACAGGGGAACACCGGGGAGCTGTTTTTT.

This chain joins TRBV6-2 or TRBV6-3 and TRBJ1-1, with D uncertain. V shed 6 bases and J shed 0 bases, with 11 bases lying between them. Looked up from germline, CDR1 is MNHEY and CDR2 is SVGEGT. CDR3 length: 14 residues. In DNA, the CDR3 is TGTGCCAGCAGCCCCAGGCCCATGAACACTGAAGCTTTCTTT. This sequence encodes CASSPRPMNTEAFF.

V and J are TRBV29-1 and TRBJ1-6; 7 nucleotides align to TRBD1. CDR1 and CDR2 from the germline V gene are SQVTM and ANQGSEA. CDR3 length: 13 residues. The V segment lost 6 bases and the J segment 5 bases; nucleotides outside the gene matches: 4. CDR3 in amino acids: CSVRQGDNSPLHF. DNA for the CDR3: TGCAGCGTCCGACAGGGCGATAATTCACCCCTCCACTTT. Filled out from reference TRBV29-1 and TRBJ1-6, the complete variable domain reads SAVISQKPSRDICQRGTSLTIQCQVDSQVTMMFWYRQQPGQSLTLIATANQGSEATYESGFVIDKFPISRPNLTFSTLTVSNMSPEDSSIYLCSVRQGDNSPLHFGNGTRLTVT.

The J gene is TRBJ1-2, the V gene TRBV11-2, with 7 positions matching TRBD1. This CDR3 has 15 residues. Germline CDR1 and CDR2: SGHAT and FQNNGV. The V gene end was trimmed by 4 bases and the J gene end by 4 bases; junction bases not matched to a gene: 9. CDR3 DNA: TGTGCCAGCAGCTCCCCCCCGACAGGGATCTATGGCTACACCTTC. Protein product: CASSSPPTGIYGYTF.

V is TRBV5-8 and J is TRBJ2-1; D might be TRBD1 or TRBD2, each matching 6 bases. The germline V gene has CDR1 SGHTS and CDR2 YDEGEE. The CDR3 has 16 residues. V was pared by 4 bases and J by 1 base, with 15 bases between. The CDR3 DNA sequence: TGTGCCAGCAGCATGGAGGGCCAGGGGTCCTACAATGAGCAGTTCTTC. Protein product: CASSMEGQGSYNEQFF.

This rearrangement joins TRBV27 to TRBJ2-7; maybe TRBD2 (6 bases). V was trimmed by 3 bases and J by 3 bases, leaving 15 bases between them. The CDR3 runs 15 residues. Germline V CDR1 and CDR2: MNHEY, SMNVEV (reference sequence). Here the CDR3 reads CASSFSFGGIYEQYF. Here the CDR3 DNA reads TGTGCCAGCAGTTTTTCCTTTGGGGGGATCTACGAGCAGTACTTC.

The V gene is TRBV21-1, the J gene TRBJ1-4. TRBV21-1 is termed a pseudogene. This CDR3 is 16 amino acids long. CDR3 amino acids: CASRAVTGETNEKLFF. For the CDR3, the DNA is TGTGCCAGCAGAGCAGTGACCGGAGAAACTAATGAAAAACTGTTTTTT.

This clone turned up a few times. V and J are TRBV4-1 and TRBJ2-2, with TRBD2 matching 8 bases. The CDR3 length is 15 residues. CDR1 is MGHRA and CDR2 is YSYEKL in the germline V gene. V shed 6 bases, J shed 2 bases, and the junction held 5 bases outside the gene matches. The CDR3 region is CASSRGGLNTGELFF. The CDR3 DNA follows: TGCGCCAGCAGTCGGGGGGGACTCAACACCGGGGAGCTGTTTTTT.

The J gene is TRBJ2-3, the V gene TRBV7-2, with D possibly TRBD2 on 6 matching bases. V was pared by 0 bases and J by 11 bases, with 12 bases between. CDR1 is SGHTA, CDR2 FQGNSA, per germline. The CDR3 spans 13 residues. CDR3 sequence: CASSLAVVGGQYF. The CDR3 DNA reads TGTGCCAGCAGCTTAGCAGTTGTGGGGGGGCAGTATTTT.

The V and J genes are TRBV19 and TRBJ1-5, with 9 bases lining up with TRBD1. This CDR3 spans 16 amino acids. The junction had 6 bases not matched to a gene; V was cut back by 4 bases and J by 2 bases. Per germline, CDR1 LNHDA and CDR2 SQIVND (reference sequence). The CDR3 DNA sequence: TGTGCCAGTAGTACCACAGGGGGCCCCGGCAATCAGCCCCAGCATTTT. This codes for CASSTTGGPGNQPQHF.

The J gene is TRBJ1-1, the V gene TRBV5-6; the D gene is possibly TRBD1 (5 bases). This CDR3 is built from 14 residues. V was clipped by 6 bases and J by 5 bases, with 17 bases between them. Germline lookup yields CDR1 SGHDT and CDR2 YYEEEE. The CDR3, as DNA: TGTGCCAGCACCAAAATAATGGGGGGTACTGAAGCTTTCTTT. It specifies CASTKIMGGTEAFF.

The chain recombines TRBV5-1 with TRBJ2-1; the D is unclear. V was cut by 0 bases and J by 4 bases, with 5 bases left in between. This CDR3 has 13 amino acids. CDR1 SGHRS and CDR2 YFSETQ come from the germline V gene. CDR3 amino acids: CASSLALYNEQFF. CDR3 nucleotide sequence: TGCGCCAGCAGCTTGGCCCTTTACAATGAGCAGTTCTTC.

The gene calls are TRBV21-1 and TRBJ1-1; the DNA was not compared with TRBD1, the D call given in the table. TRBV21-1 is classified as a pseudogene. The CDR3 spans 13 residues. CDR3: CASSNSSPRGAFF. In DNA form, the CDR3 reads TGTGCCAGCAGCAATAGTAGCCCTAGGGGAGCTTTCTTT.

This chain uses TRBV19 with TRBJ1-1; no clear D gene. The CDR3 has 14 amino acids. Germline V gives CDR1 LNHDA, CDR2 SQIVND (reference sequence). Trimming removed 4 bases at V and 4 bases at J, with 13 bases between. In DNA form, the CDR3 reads TGTGCCAGTAGTAAGGAGGGAATAGTCACTGAAGCTTTCTTT. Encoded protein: CASSKEGIVTEAFF.

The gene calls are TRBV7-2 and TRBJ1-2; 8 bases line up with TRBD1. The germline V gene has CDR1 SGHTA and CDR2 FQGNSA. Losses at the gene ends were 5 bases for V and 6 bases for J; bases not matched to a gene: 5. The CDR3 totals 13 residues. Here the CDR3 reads CASSPQGGDGYTF. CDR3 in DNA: TGTGCCAGCAGCCCACAGGGGGGAGATGGCTACACCTTC.

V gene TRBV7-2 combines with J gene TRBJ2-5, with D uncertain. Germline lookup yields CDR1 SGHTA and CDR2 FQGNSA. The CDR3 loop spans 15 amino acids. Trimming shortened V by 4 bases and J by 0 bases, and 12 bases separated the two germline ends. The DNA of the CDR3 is TGTGCCAGCAGCTCTTTAATCTCGTACCAAGAGACCCAGTACTTC. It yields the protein CASSSLISYQETQYF.

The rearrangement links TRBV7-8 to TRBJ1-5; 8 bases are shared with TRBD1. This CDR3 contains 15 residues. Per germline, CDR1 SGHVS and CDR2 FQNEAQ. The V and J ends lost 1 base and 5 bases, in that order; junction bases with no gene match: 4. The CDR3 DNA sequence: TGTGCCAGCAGCTTAGTAGGACAGGGCGATCAGCCCCAGCATTTT. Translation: CASSLVGQGDQPQHF.

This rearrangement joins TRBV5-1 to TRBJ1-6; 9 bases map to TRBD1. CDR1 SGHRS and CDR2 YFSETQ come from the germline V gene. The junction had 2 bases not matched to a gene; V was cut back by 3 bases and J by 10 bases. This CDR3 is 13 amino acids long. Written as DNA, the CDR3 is TGCGCCAGCAGCTGGGACAGGGAATCACCCCTCCACTTT. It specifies CASSWDRESPLHF.